Here is one TCR beta chain with its context. The target antigen is unknown. The sample originates from a study of cytomegalovirus exposure and HLA in healthy donors. This PCR relied on a set of 60 Vbeta primers and 13 Jbeta primers. Some clones are missing from TCRdb's copy, which holds only in-frame ones; the method was immunoSEQ multiplex PCR. Of approximately 180,000 clones in the sample, 80% are singletons; the top ten hold about 7%. CDR1 is LGHNA, CDR2 YSLEER, per germline. Trimming removed 3 bases from V and 5 bases from J; junction bases left unmatched: 7. This CDR3 has 15 amino acids. Study-wide findings and caveats: Donors were assumed by presence/absence analyses to have roughly uniform sequencing depth.

Sequenced: PBMCs. The TCR sequence derives from a man aged 30 to 45 in good health and CMV-seropositive. The chain combines TRBV4-3 with TRBJ1-2; 9 positions match TRBD1. The CDR3 DNA follows: TGCGCCAGCAGCCATCCGGGACAGGGATTATATGGCTACACCTTC. This codes for CASSHPGQGLYGYTF.